This entry lists 24 T cell receptor beta chains sequenced from one sample in a study of a mutant IDH1 vaccine in newly diagnosed glioma. Using immunoSEQ multiplex PCR, the repertoire was profiled, and TCRdb retains in-frame clones only, with some absent. Here the sample spans 70,000 to 100,000 clones, roughly four fifths being singletons. Time point meaning: baseline, week 1 (first vaccination visit). This sample's treatment: pre-vaccination baseline after standard-of-care therapy. The sample here was PBMCs, taken from a glioma patient treated with radiotherapy, temozolomide or both. The receptors were gathered from a man in his forties with glioma. Some clones in this sample may be carry-over from other donors' samples.

V usage is TRBV29-1 and J usage is TRBJ1-3; no clear D gene. CDR3 size: 12 residues. V was cut by 4 bases and J by 0 bases, with 4 bases left in between. CDR1 and CDR2 (germline): SQVTM, ANQGSEA. CDR3 coding DNA: TGCAGCGTTGTAGTCTCTGGAAACACCATATATTTT. This codes for CSVVVSGNTIYF.

The J gene is TRBJ2-2, the V gene TRBV5-8; no clear D. The CDR3 length is 13 residues. Trimming took off 8 bases at V and 4 bases at J, with 12 bases between the two ends. Germline CDR1 is SGHTS and CDR2 is YDEGEE. The CDR3 region has the DNA TGTGCCAGTAAGGCTGCTTTCACCGGGGAGCTGTTTTTT. Residues: CASKAAFTGELFF.

The chain has TRBV7-9 and TRBJ1-2; TRBD1 is a possible D gene (6 bases). The V and J ends lost 6 bases and 2 bases respectively, with 16 bases between them. CDR1 and CDR2 (germline): SEHNR, FQNEAQ (reference sequence). This CDR3 is built from 15 residues. The CDR3: CASRVTGTINYGYTF. The CDR3 DNA reads TGTGCCAGCAGGGTGACCGGGACAATCAACTATGGCTACACCTTC. The variable domain in full, with the rest retrieved from reference TRBV7-9 and TRBJ1-2, is DTGVSQNPRHKITKRGQNVTFRCDPISEHNRLYWYRQTLGQGPEFLTYFQNEAQLEKSRLLSDRFSAERPKGSFSTLEIQRTEQGDSAMYLCASRVTGTINYGYTFGSGTRLTVV.

The chain uses TRBV9 and TRBJ1-1, with 9 bases fitting TRBD1. The CDR3 runs 18 residues. The trim removed 0 bases at V and 1 base at J, leaving 10 bases unmatched. Germline V gene data show CDR1 as SGDLS and CDR2 as YYNGEE. The CDR3 DNA reads TGTGCCAGCAGCGTAGTGGGGAAAACAGGGGGCGGGAACACTGAAGCTTTCTTT. Translation: CASSVVGKTGGGNTEAFF.

The chain's CDR3 is CASSVNEQPLYEQYF. CDR3 nucleotides: TGTGCCAGCAGCGTGAATGAACAGCCGCTTTACGAGCAGTACTTC. V and J are TRBV9 and TRBJ2-7; no reliable D call. Trimming removed 2 bases at V and 4 bases at J, with 16 bases between. In germline, CDR1 is SGDLS, CDR2 YYNGEE. This CDR3 spans 15 amino acids. The complete variable domain, with remaining parts taken from reference TRBV9 and TRBJ2-7, reads DSGVTQTPKHLITATGQRVTLRCSPRSGDLSVYWYQQSLDQGLQFLIQYYNGEERAKGNILERFSAQQFPDLHSELNLSSLELGDSALYFCASSVNEQPLYEQYFGPGTRLTVT.

This chain uses TRBV18 with TRBJ2-5, with D perhaps given as TRBD1 or TRBD2 (6 bases each). This CDR3 region has 15 residues. The V and J ends lost 1 base and 2 bases respectively, with 11 bases between them. The germline V gene encodes CDR1 KGHSH and CDR2 LQKENI. CDR3 DNA: TGTGCCAGCTCACCACTTGGGGGGCGGCAAGAGACCCAGTACTTC. Protein sequence: CASSPLGGRQETQYF.

The chain links TRBV30 to TRBJ2-5; TRBD1 matches at 8 bases. Trimming at V came to 0 bases and at J to 1 base, leaving 10 bases not matched to a gene. This CDR3 contains 17 residues. Per germline, CDR1 GTSNPN and CDR2 SVGIG (reference sequence). This CDR3 reads CAWSVPVRRGLQETQYF. The CDR3 DNA reads TGTGCCTGGAGTGTACCGGTTCGCAGGGGGCTCCAAGAGACCCAGTACTTC.

J is TRBJ1-1 and V is TRBV28; D gene uncertain. The CDR3 covers 12 residues. CDR1 is MDHEN and CDR2 is SYDVKM in the germline V gene. V lost 3 bases, J lost 1 base, and 3 bases lay in between. DNA of the CDR3: TGTGCCAGCAGTTTCGGGAACACTGAAGCTTTCTTT. Translation: CASSFGNTEAFF.

The genes are TRBV6-5 and TRBJ1-6; D is ambiguous. CDR3 length equals 15 residues. Trimming removed 0 bases at V and 9 bases at J, with 12 bases between. The germline V gene encodes CDR1 MNHEY and CDR2 SVGAGI. The CDR3 DNA reads TGTGCCAGCAGTTACTCGATTGGAAGTAGTTCACCCCTCCACTTT. It codes for CASSYSIGSSSPLHF.

V gene TRBV2 combines with J gene TRBJ2-2; D is uncertain. This CDR3 spans 14 amino acids. V was clipped by 2 bases and J by 5 bases, with 9 bases between them. Germline lookup yields CDR1 SNHLY and CDR2 FYNNEI. The CDR3, as DNA: TGTGCCAGCAGTGAATGGCTGCAAACCGGGGAGCTGTTTTTT. Amino acid sequence: CASSEWLQTGELFF.

This clone was recorded only once. This rearrangement joins TRBV27 to TRBJ1-4; no definite D call. CDR3 length equals 14 residues. V lost 5 bases to trimming and J lost 11 bases, with 18 bases between them. Germline V gives CDR1 MNHEY, CDR2 SMNVEV (reference sequence). CDR3 DNA: TGTGCCAGCAGTCCATCCGTCGCACTTGAGAAACTGTTTTTT. It yields the protein CASSPSVALEKLFF.

The gene calls are TRBV27 and TRBJ1-2, with D perhaps matching TRBD1 (6 bases). Germline CDR1 MNHEY, CDR2 SMNVEV (reference sequence). Trimming stripped 2 bases from V and 4 bases from J, with 11 bases between. This CDR3 has 14 amino acids. CDR3 protein: CASSLTGHGYGYTF. CDR3 nucleotides: TGTGCCAGCAGTTTAACGGGACACGGCTATGGCTACACCTTC.

This clone showed up just once. The rearrangement links TRBV14 to TRBJ2-7; TRBD2 is a possible D gene (6 bases). The V end was cut by 5 bases, the J end by 1 base, with 15 bases between. The CDR3 loop spans 15 amino acids. Germline V CDR1 and CDR2: SGHDN, FVKESK. The CDR3 DNA sequence: TGTGCCAGCAGCTCCAGGGTGGGAGGTTCCTACGAGCAGTACTTC. Translation: CASSSRVGGSYEQYF.

The chain combines TRBV5-5 with TRBJ1-6; weak D call: TRBD1 (5 bases). The V end was cut by 0 bases, the J end by 9 bases, with 16 bases between. This CDR3 contains 16 residues. Germline V gene sequence: CDR1 SGHKS, CDR2 YYEKEE (reference sequence). CDR3 in amino acids: CASSLGAARGISPLHF. CDR3 in DNA: TGTGCCAGCAGCTTGGGGGCAGCCCGGGGGATTTCACCCCTCCACTTT.

The gene calls are TRBV7-6 and TRBJ2-7, with TRBD1 matching 7 bases. There are 13 residues in the CDR3. The V segment lost 5 bases and the J segment 3 bases; nucleotides outside the gene matches: 4. Germline values: CDR1 SGHVS, CDR2 FNYEAQ. As DNA, the CDR3 is TGTGCCAGCAGCCCAGGGACAGACTACGAGCAGTACTTC. This codes for CASSPGTDYEQYF. Using reference TRBV7-6 and TRBJ2-7 for the parts outside the CDR3, the full variable domain is GAGVSQSPRYKVTKRGQDVALRCDPISGHVSLYWYRQALGQGPEFLTYFNYEAQQDKSGLPNDRFSAERPEGSISTLTIQRTEQRDSAMYRCASSPGTDYEQYFGPGTRLTVT.

The chain uses TRBV6-5 and TRBJ1-1; D is unclear. The CDR3 has 12 residues. Germline loops: CDR1 MNHEY, CDR2 SVGAGI. V lost 8 bases, J lost 2 bases, and 9 bases lay in between. CDR3 bases: TGTGCCAGCGGGAGGAGAAACACTGAAGCTTTCTTT. Amino acids: CASGRRNTEAFF.

J is TRBJ2-2 and V is TRBV29-1; D possibly uses TRBD1 or TRBD2 (5 bases each). CDR3 length: 11 amino acids. Germline assignment: CDR1 SQVTM and CDR2 ANQGSEA. Trimming cost V 3 bases and J 7 bases, with 6 bases left between them. CDR3 residues: CSVEGDGELFF. In DNA, the CDR3 is TGCAGCGTTGAGGGGGACGGGGAGCTGTTTTTT.

In this sample, this clone turned up a few times. This chain joins TRBV2 and TRBJ1-6; TRBD1 matches 7 bases. V was pared by 8 bases and J by 7 bases, with 5 bases of the junction left unmatched. Germline V gene data show CDR1 as SNHLY and CDR2 as FYNNEI. The CDR3 is made up of 13 amino acids. CDR3 residues: CASVGTVNSPLHF. CDR3 sequence (DNA): TGTGCCAGCGTCGGGACAGTAAATTCACCCCTCCACTTT.

V and J are TRBV7-9 and TRBJ2-3; no reliable D call. Trimming shortened V by 1 base and J by 1 base, and 9 bases separated the two germline ends. Germline CDR1 SEHNR, CDR2 FQNEAQ (reference sequence). The CDR3 is 15 residues long. The chain's CDR3 is CASSLEVAGTDTQYF. The CDR3 region has the DNA TGTGCCAGCAGCTTAGAGGTAGCAGGCACAGATACGCAGTATTTT.

This clone was counted between two and nine times. This sequence joins TRBV5-6 and TRBJ2-7; D assignment may be TRBD1 or TRBD2 (5 bases each). The CDR3 runs 16 residues. Germline CDR1 and CDR2: SGHDT and YYEEEE. With 4 bases removed from V and 2 bases from J, the gap between germline ends came to 19 bases. Here the CDR3 reads CASSRALRDVTYEQYF. Here the CDR3 DNA reads TGTGCCAGCAGCCGGGCCCTCAGGGACGTAACCTACGAGCAGTACTTC.

The chain carries TRBV4-1 and TRBJ1-1; 7 bases map to TRBD1. The CDR3 has 13 amino acids. Per germline, CDR1 MGHRA and CDR2 YSYEKL. The V and J ends lost 3 bases and 11 bases, in that order; junction bases with no gene match: 9. The CDR3 DNA is TGCGCCAGCAGCCATCCGGGACAGTTGAACGCTTTCTTT. Translation: CASSHPGQLNAFF.

The chain couples TRBV29-1 to TRBJ2-5; 8 bases are shared with TRBD1. J gave up 5 bases and V 0 bases, and 5 bases lay outside the gene matches. In germline, CDR1 is SQVTM, CDR2 ANQGSEA. CDR3 length: 14 amino acids. The chain's CDR3 is CSVEETGVPETQYF. DNA of the CDR3: TGCAGCGTTGAAGAGACAGGGGTCCCGGAGACCCAGTACTTC.

The rearrangement links TRBV5-1 to TRBJ1-2; unclear D gene. Germline V gives CDR1 SGHRS, CDR2 YFSETQ. This CDR3 region has 14 residues. The ends were cut back, 0 bases at V and 8 bases at J, with 14 bases in the middle. The CDR3 nucleotides are TGCGCCAGCAGCTTGGATGGACGGCCCGTAGGCTACACCTTC. The encoded protein is CASSLDGRPVGYTF.

V gene TRBV6-5 combines with J gene TRBJ2-1; D gene ambiguous. CDR1 is MNHEY and CDR2 is SVGAGI in the germline V gene. The CDR3 spans 14 residues. The germline V and J ends were trimmed by 4 bases and 5 bases, with 12 bases remaining between them. The CDR3 loop is CASSSLFVNNEQFF. CDR3 coding DNA: TGTGCCAGCAGTTCTCTTTTTGTCAACAATGAGCAGTTCTTC.